This passage covers 32 T cell receptor beta chains from one sample sequenced in a study. TCRdb processed the 5' RACE reads anew with MiXCR; each CDR3 protein has one entry. The repertoire holds about 6,000 distinct CDR3 sequences, with over 50% as singletons. The sequencing sample was made of naive CD4+ T cells sorted from blood. Subset reported: naive CD4+ T cells, CD4+CD45RA+CD25-. The receptor set was obtained from a female donor with breast cancer.

This clonotype was counted only a few times. The V call is TRBV11-3, the J call TRBJ2-1; D unclear. CDR1 and CDR2 (germline): SGHNT, YENEEA. The CDR3 loop spans 14 amino acids. V lost 5 bases to trimming and J lost 9 bases, with 17 bases between them. CDR3 region: CASSIRSSSSEQFF. CDR3 DNA sequence: TGTGCCAGCAGCATCCGGTCCAGCAGTAGTGAGCAGTTCTTC.

The chain links TRBV28 to TRBJ2-3; 12 positions agree with TRBD2. Germline loops: CDR1 MDHEN, CDR2 SYDVKM. CDR3 length: 16 residues. With V trimmed by 7 bases and J by 4 bases, 9 bases remained unmatched. The CDR3 is CASTDASGRAADTQYF. CDR3 nucleotide sequence: TGTGCCAGCACCGACGCTAGCGGGAGGGCCGCAGATACGCAGTATTTT.

The chain carries TRBV20-1 and TRBJ2-3; 9 bases line up with TRBD2. Per germline, CDR1 DFQATT and CDR2 SNEGSKA (reference sequence). The CDR3 loop spans 16 amino acids. Losses at the gene ends were 1 base for V and 5 bases for J; bases not matched to a gene: 10. CDR3 region: CSARVWVAGEVDTQYF. CDR3 DNA: TGCAGTGCTAGAGTTTGGGTAGCGGGAGAGGTAGATACGCAGTATTTT.

The V call is TRBV6-2 or TRBV6-3, the J call TRBJ1-1; D is possibly TRBD1 (5 bases). V dropped 4 bases and J dropped 7 bases, with 16 bases sitting between them. CDR3 length: 14 amino acids. The germline CDR1 and CDR2 sequences are MNHEY and SVGEGT. The CDR3 sequence is CASSCSSRVGEAFF. As DNA, the CDR3 is TGTGCCAGCAGTTGCTCGTCCAGGGTAGGTGAAGCTTTCTTT.

The genes are TRBV20-1 and TRBJ1-1, with 11 bases aligning to TRBD1. The ends lost 6 bases at V and 2 bases at J; junction bases unmatched: 5. The CDR3 is 14 amino acids. Germline V gives CDR1 DFQATT, CDR2 SNEGSKA (reference sequence). CDR3 sequence (DNA): TGCAGTGCCAGGACAGGGGGCTTTAACACTGAAGCTTTCTTT. Its translation is CSARTGGFNTEAFF.

For this clonotype: The germline gene is not matched at one end of the junction; a read error may be the cause. This rearrangement joins TRBV18 to TRBJ1-1; no firm D call. CDR1 is KGHSH, CDR2 LQKENI, per germline. This CDR3 region has 13 residues. CDR3 protein: CASSRLQNAEAFF. The CDR3 region has the DNA TGTGCCAGCTCACGTTTGCAGAACGCTGAAGCTTTCTTT.

V and J are TRBV20-1 and TRBJ2-5; 8 bases align to TRBD2. The germline CDR1 and CDR2 sequences are DFQATT and SNEGSKA (reference sequence). V was pared by 0 bases and J by 1 base, with 7 bases of the junction left unmatched. CDR3 length: 16 residues. This chain's CDR3 is CSAREAEGLGQETQYF. The CDR3 coding sequence is TGCAGTGCTAGAGAGGCGGAGGGACTAGGCCAAGAGACCCAGTACTTC.

V is TRBV6-6 and J is TRBJ2-3; D is possibly TRBD1 or TRBD2 (6 bases each). Germline CDR1 and CDR2: MNHNY and SVGAGI (reference sequence). V dropped 3 bases and J dropped 11 bases, with 15 bases sitting between them. This CDR3 region has 13 residues. CDR3 coding DNA: TGTGCCAGCAGTTATCTTGATAGGGGGGAGCAGTATTTT. Its translation: CASSYLDRGEQYF.

This clonotype came up a few times. The chain combines TRBV15 with TRBJ1-4; D is possibly TRBD1 (6 bases). The CDR3 sequence is 12 residues long. Per germline, CDR1 LNHNV and CDR2 YYDKDF (reference sequence). Trimming stripped 8 bases from V and 8 bases from J, with 12 bases between. The CDR3 DNA sequence: TGTGCCACCGGGGGCGGGGAGGAAAAACTGTTTTTT. This gives the protein CATGGGEEKLFF.

The chain has TRBV20-1 and TRBJ2-3; tentatively, D is TRBD2 (6 bases). Germline V gives CDR1 DFQATT, CDR2 SNEGSKA (reference sequence). This CDR3 has 13 amino acids. V was clipped by 2 bases and J by 8 bases, with 14 bases between them. CDR3 nucleotide sequence: TGCAGTGCTAGACACGGGGGACTGAGTACGCAGTATTTT. Its translation: CSARHGGLSTQYF.

CDR3 in amino acids: CASSPIAGAIYNEQFF. CDR3 DNA: TGTGCCAGCTCACCGATAGCGGGAGCTATCTACAATGAGCAGTTCTTC. The chain has TRBV18 and TRBJ2-1, with 9 bases aligning to TRBD2. This CDR3 has 16 residues. Germline CDR1 KGHSH, CDR2 LQKENI. Unmatched junction bases numbered 6, after V lost 3 bases and J lost 3 bases.

This clonotype turned up a few times. The chain uses TRBV4-3 and TRBJ1-2, with a possible D match to TRBD1 (6 bases). V shed 0 bases and J shed 7 bases, with 15 bases lying between them. The CDR3 runs to 15 residues. The germline gives CDR1 LGHNA, CDR2 YSLEER. The CDR3 DNA follows: TGCGCCAGCAGCCAAGACCCACAGGGAGTGGGTGGCTACACCTTC. Protein sequence: CASSQDPQGVGGYTF.

The chain is built from TRBV10-3 and TRBJ2-2; no clear D gene. V dropped 6 bases and J dropped 4 bases, with 3 bases sitting between them. The germline V gene has CDR1 ENHRY and CDR2 SYGVKD. The CDR3 length is 11 residues. CDR3: CAIRGTGELFF. The CDR3 DNA reads as TGTGCCATCAGGGGCACCGGGGAGCTGTTTTTT.

This rearrangement joins TRBV5-1 to TRBJ1-2; 7 nucleotides line up with TRBD1. The V and J ends lost 4 bases and 7 bases, in that order; junction bases with no gene match: 7. CDR3 length: 13 residues. CDR1 is SGHRS, CDR2 YFSETQ, per germline. CDR3 sequence: CASSGIQGSGYTF. The CDR3 nucleotides are TGCGCCAGCAGCGGGATACAGGGGTCTGGCTACACCTTC.

This clonotype was seen a handful of times. The chain uses TRBV20-1 and TRBJ2-7; D might be TRBD1 (6 bases). CDR3 size: 15 residues. The V gene's germline CDR1 is DFQATT and CDR2 SNEGSKA (reference sequence). V lost 8 bases and J lost 5, with 25 bases in between. The CDR3 nucleotides read TGCAGTACCCCACGCCCGGGACAATACATCCACGAGCAGTACTTC. Amino acid sequence: CSTPRPGQYIHEQYF.

A few counts support this clonotype. CDR3 loop: CSVSVVSTDTQYF. The CDR3 DNA reads as TGCAGCGTGTCAGTGGTGAGCACAGATACGCAGTATTTT. The gene calls are TRBV29-1 and TRBJ2-3; D is ambiguous. Germline V lookup: CDR1 SQVTM, CDR2 ANQGSEA. The V and J ends lost 6 bases and 0 bases respectively, with 10 bases between them. The CDR3 length is 13 residues.

The chain has TRBV5-1 and TRBJ2-4; weak D call: TRBD2 (6 bases). V shed 0 bases and J shed 0 bases, with 10 bases lying between them. CDR3 length: 16 amino acids. Germline assignment: CDR1 SGHRS and CDR2 YFSETQ. CDR3 DNA sequence: TGCGCCAGCAGCTTGGGGCTAGCGTTAGCCAAAAACATTCAGTACTTC. It encodes CASSLGLALAKNIQYF.

The chain uses TRBV20-1 and TRBJ2-6, with no clear D. The ends were cut back, 2 bases at V and 1 base at J, with 15 bases in the middle. From germline, CDR1 is DFQATT and CDR2 SNEGSKA (reference sequence). This CDR3 has 17 amino acids. CDR3 in amino acids: CSARNSAILSGANVLTF. The CDR3 DNA sequence: TGCAGTGCTAGAAATTCCGCGATTTTGTCTGGGGCCAACGTCCTGACTTTC.

The rearrangement uses TRBV7-6 and TRBJ2-1; D unclear. With 5 bases removed from V and 9 bases from J, the gap between germline ends came to 11 bases. This CDR3 has 12 amino acids. The germline gives CDR1 SGHVS, CDR2 FNYEAQ. This chain's CDR3 is CASSPLMAEQFF. CDR3 in DNA: TGTGCCAGCAGCCCCCTTATGGCTGAGCAGTTCTTC.

This clonotype has just a few counts. The CDR3 DNA reads as TGTGCCAGCAGCCAAGTGGGGGGACTAGCAGGGGATACGCAGTATTTT. It codes for CASSQVGGLAGDTQYF. The V gene is TRBV4-2, the J gene TRBJ2-3; TRBD2 matches 9 bases. The CDR3 totals 16 residues. The V gene end was trimmed by 1 base and the J gene end by 6 bases; junction bases not matched to a gene: 8. Germline V gene data show CDR1 as LGHNA and CDR2 as YNFKEQ.

The chain couples TRBV15 to TRBJ1-2, with a weak D call TRBD1 (5 bases). CDR3 size: 13 residues. CDR1 is LNHNV, CDR2 YYDKDF, per germline (reference sequence). V was clipped by 2 bases and J by 7 bases, with 11 bases between them. CDR3 sequence: CATSRTRVGGYTF. The CDR3 bases are TGTGCCACCAGCAGAACCAGGGTAGGTGGCTACACCTTC.

J is TRBJ2-1 and V is TRBV7-9; D is possibly TRBD1 (5 bases). Trimming shortened V by 2 bases and J by 4 bases, and 24 bases separated the two germline ends. The CDR3 runs 19 residues. The germline gives CDR1 SEHNR, CDR2 FQNEAQ (reference sequence). CDR3 loop: CASSLNPLNPTASYNEQFF. The DNA of the CDR3 is TGTGCCAGCAGCTTAAACCCTCTCAATCCGACAGCCTCTTACAATGAGCAGTTCTTC.

Details on this clonotype: Lacking the conserved final phenylalanine or tryptophan, this CDR3 likely reflects a read error. The chain couples TRBV28 to TRBJ2-5; 10 nucleotides align to TRBD2. V shed 3 bases, J shed 2 bases, and the junction held 12 bases outside the gene matches. CDR1 and CDR2 (germline): MDHEN, SYDVKM. The CDR3 has 18 amino acids. The CDR3 reads CASSFLAVAGGKQETQYY. CDR3 nucleotides: TGTGCCAGCAGTTTCCTCGCCGTAGCGGGGGGAAAACAAGAGACCCAGTACTAC.

The rearrangement links TRBV12-3 or TRBV12-4 to TRBJ2-2; 9 nucleotides align to TRBD2. The CDR3 covers 16 residues. J gave up 1 base and V 3 bases, and 3 bases lay outside the gene matches. DNA of the CDR3: TGTGCCAGCAGTTTGGGTAGCGGGAGGAACACCGGGGAGCTGTTTTTT. Translated, it gives CASSLGSGRNTGELFF.

The rearrangement joins TRBV4-2 to TRBJ2-1; no reliable D call. The V and J ends lost 4 bases and 3 bases respectively, with 13 bases between them. CDR1 and CDR2 from the germline V gene are LGHNA and YNFKEQ. This CDR3 spans 15 amino acids. CDR3 sequence: CASSLTLANYNEQFF. The CDR3 nucleotides read TGTGCCAGCAGCCTTACCCTTGCTAACTACAATGAGCAGTTCTTC.

Turning to this clonotype: An end of the junction does not agree with germline; a read error may underlie this. The gene calls are TRBV20-1 and TRBJ1-2; a weak D match, TRBD1 (6 bases). The germline CDR1 and CDR2 sequences are DFQATT and SNEGSKA (reference sequence). The CDR3 is 13 amino acids. CDR3: CRASDRLILGYTF. DNA of the CDR3: TGCAGAGCTAGCGACAGGTTGATCCTTGGCTACACCTTC.

V gene TRBV18 combines with J gene TRBJ1-1; no reliable D call. Looked up from germline, CDR1 is KGHSH and CDR2 is LQKENI. This CDR3 has 13 residues. Trimming removed 2 bases from V and 2 bases from J, with 6 bases in between. The CDR3 is CASSPAENTEAFF. DNA for the CDR3: TGTGCCAGCTCACCAGCGGAAAACACTGAAGCTTTCTTT.

In DNA form, the CDR3 reads TGTGCCAGCAGCCTCCCCGGACAGGCTAATGAGCAGTTCTTC. This codes for CASSLPGQANEQFF. This chain connects TRBV5-4 to TRBJ2-1; 7 positions match TRBD1. This CDR3 is 14 amino acids long. CDR1 SGHNT and CDR2 YYREEE come from the germline V gene (reference sequence). V dropped 4 bases and J dropped 7; count of bases not matched to a gene: 8.

This clonotype was seen a few times. The rearrangement uses TRBV7-6 and TRBJ2-7; D is perhaps TRBD1 (5 bases). Germline V CDR1 and CDR2: SGHVS, FNYEAQ. The CDR3 runs to 12 residues. Trimming cost V 5 bases and J 6 bases, with 11 bases left between them. The CDR3 nucleotides are TGTGCCAGCAGCGCCACAGGTGCCGAGCAGTACGTC. It translates to CASSATGAEQYV.

The V and J genes are TRBV30 and TRBJ1-5; no firm D call. There are 13 residues in the CDR3. Trimming stripped 3 bases from V and 1 base from J, with 7 bases between. Germline CDR1 and CDR2: GTSNPN and SVGIG (reference sequence). CDR3 nucleotides: TGTGCCTGGAGGGGAACGAGCAATCAGCCCCAGCATTTT. Translated, it gives CAWRGTSNQPQHF.

This clonotype was detected once. V gene TRBV29-1 combines with J gene TRBJ2-3; 10 positions agree with TRBD2. The V gene end was trimmed by 6 bases and the J gene end by 1 base; junction bases not matched to a gene: 7. Germline-derived CDR1 and CDR2 are SQVTM and ANQGSEA. The CDR3 is 15 residues long. In DNA form, the CDR3 reads TGCAGCGTCATCCCACTAGCGGGACGCACAGATACGCAGTATTTT. Translated: CSVIPLAGRTDTQYF.

V and J are TRBV7-2 and TRBJ1-5; TRBD1 might be the D (5 bases). V lost 4 bases to trimming and J lost 7 bases, with 17 bases between them. CDR3 length: 15 residues. Germline CDR1 SGHTA, CDR2 FQGNSA. Here the CDR3 reads CASSWGGEGRQPQHF. CDR3 nucleotides: TGTGCCAGCAGCTGGGGGGGGGAGGGCCGCCAGCCCCAGCATTTT.